This T cell receptor (beta chain) was identified during a study of response to subunit inactivated influenza vaccine. Germline V gene lookup returns CDR1 MNHEY and CDR2 SVGEGT. Between the trimmed V and J ends, which lost 0 bases and 3 bases, there was a span of 17 bases. CDR3 length: 18 residues. TCRdb reanalysed the RT-PCR reads using MiXCR and keeps one entry per CDR3 protein. Found here are fewer than 700,000 distinct CDR3 sequences, roughly 13% of them singletons; the top ten hold less than 15%. This clonotype was detected a few times. The rearrangement joins TRBV6-2 or TRBV6-3 to TRBJ1-4; the D is unclear. The TCR comes from a man in his fifties who received an inactivated influenza vaccine. The source was PBMCs from blood, collected 40 to 50 days after vaccination. The CDR3 DNA reads TGTGCCAGCAGTTACTCGACTCTACTCGGGAGACCTAATGAAAAACTGTTTTTT. Translated, it gives CASSYSTLLGRPNEKLFF.